Sequencing of this T cell receptor beta chain was carried out in a study of identical twins. TCRdb re-called the 5' RACE reads with MiXCR, one entry per CDR3 protein. The data contain under 900,000 distinct CDR3 sequences, 15% to 20% of them singletons. The CDR3 consists of 11 residues. Germline V gives CDR1 SGHVS, CDR2 FQNEAQ. The V gene lost 5 bases and the J gene lost 9 bases, with 8 bases spanning the gap. Another study also made use of these data, one on T cells expressing NK-cell markers.

The specimen was PBMCs. This rearrangement joins TRBV7-8 to TRBJ2-1; D remains ambiguous. The sequence was collected from a woman under 30 in good health. The CDR3 is CASSMNSEQFF. The CDR3 coding sequence is TGTGCCAGCAGCATGAACAGTGAGCAGTTCTTC.